The 25 T cell receptor beta chains reported below all come from one sample, sequenced in a study of PD-1 blockade in classical Hodgkin lymphoma. This sample's time point: cycle 4 day 1 (C4D1), after more than five weeks of nivolumab. Each patient relapsed following autologous stem cell transplantation, and prior brentuximab vedotin exposure differed. Sequencing was performed with immunoSEQ multiplex PCR; in TCRdb, only in-frame clones are kept and a portion is missing. The table lists tens of thousands of clones, 65% to 70% of them singletons. Sequencing used peripheral blood mononuclear cells (PBMCs), obtained before the fourth cycle of nivolumab. These TCRs come from a human donor with classical Hodgkin lymphoma.

The chain combines TRBV12-5 with TRBJ2-7, with TRBD1 matching over 7 bases. Germline V CDR1 and CDR2: LGHNT, FRNRAP. With 6 bases clipped from V and 5 bases from J, the junction kept 7 bases outside the gene matches. The CDR3 sequence is 13 residues long. Written as DNA, the CDR3 is TGTGCTAGTGGCCAGGGACAGTCCAACGAGCAGTACTTC. As protein: CASGQGQSNEQYF.

The V call is TRBV28, the J call TRBJ2-7, with 11 bases aligning to TRBD2. This CDR3 has 16 amino acids. From germline, CDR1 is MDHEN and CDR2 SYDVKM. J gave up 4 bases and V 4 bases, and 9 bases lay outside the gene matches. The CDR3 protein is CASSSLAGGREYEQYF. CDR3 sequence (DNA): TGTGCCAGCAGTTCCTTAGCGGGGGGGCGCGAGTACGAGCAGTACTTC.

This chain joins TRBV19 and TRBJ1-3, with D hard to call. The V gene's germline CDR1 is LNHDA and CDR2 SQIVND (reference sequence). Trimming removed 4 bases from V and 0 bases from J, with 10 bases in between. This CDR3 has 15 residues. This chain's CDR3 is CASSTGLTSGNTIYF. The CDR3 DNA reads as TGTGCCAGTAGTACAGGACTAACCTCTGGAAACACCATATATTTT.

The gene calls are TRBV10-3 and TRBJ1-2, with unresolved D. The CDR3 has 13 residues. Deletions cut 9 bases from V and 7 bases from J, with 18 bases between. Germline V gene sequence: CDR1 ENHRY, CDR2 SYGVKD. The chain's CDR3 is CAIEAGFGSGYTF. The CDR3 nucleotides are TGTGCCATTGAAGCAGGTTTTGGAAGTGGCTACACCTTC.

The chain employs TRBV6-5 and TRBJ2-7, with no clear D. The CDR3 contains 14 residues. CDR1 and CDR2 (germline): MNHEY, SVGAGI. V was shortened by 6 bases and J by 6 bases, with 18 bases between the two germline ends. The CDR3 protein is CASRTNGGLGEQYF. The CDR3 DNA is TGTGCCAGCAGGACCAACGGTGGCCTGGGCGAGCAGTACTTC.

The chain employs TRBV7-9 and TRBJ1-2; D is uncertain. Germline V lookup: CDR1 SEHNR, CDR2 FQNEAQ (reference sequence). V was clipped by 2 bases and J by 4 bases, with 14 bases between them. This CDR3 is built from 15 residues. CDR3 bases: TGTGCCAGCAGCTTAAGTGACAAGGGTACCTATGGCTACACCTTC. Protein sequence: CASSLSDKGTYGYTF.

V gene TRBV4-3 combines with J gene TRBJ2-7, with 8 bases identical to TRBD2. Germline V CDR1 and CDR2: LGHNA, YSLEER. This CDR3 region has 14 residues. The V segment lost 0 bases and the J segment 6 bases; nucleotides outside the gene matches: 4. The CDR3 DNA reads as TGCGCCAGCAGCCAAGATCGGGGGGGGCGCGAGCAGTACTTC. Its protein is CASSQDRGGREQYF.

The rearrangement joins TRBV5-1 to TRBJ2-7, with D possibly matching TRBD1 (5 bases). The V end lost 0 bases, the J end lost 2 bases, and 9 bases lay between the germline ends. Per germline, CDR1 SGHRS and CDR2 YFSETQ. The CDR3 covers 14 residues. CDR3 bases: TGCGCCAGCAGCTTGGCCACAGGACCCTACGAGCAGTACTTC. It specifies CASSLATGPYEQYF.

V usage is TRBV19 and J usage is TRBJ2-2; D perhaps matches TRBD2 (5 bases). The CDR3 is 12 amino acids. V was pared by 1 base and J by 8 bases, with 5 bases between. Per the germline V gene, CDR1 is LNHDA and CDR2 is SQIVND (reference sequence). As DNA, the CDR3 is TGTGCCAGTAGTATAGCGGGAGGGGAGCTGTTTTTT. Translating gives CASSIAGGELFF. The whole variable domain, filled in from reference TRBV19 and TRBJ2-2, reads DGGITQSPKYLFRKEGQNVTLSCEQNLNHDAMYWYRQDPGQGLRLIYYSQIVNDFQKGDIAEGYSVSREKKESFPLTVTSAQKNPTAFYLCASSIAGGELFFGEGSRLTVL.

This clone is classed as medium-sized. The CDR3 region has the DNA TGTGCCAGCAGCCGATTTTCTGTCTATGGCTACACCTTC. This codes for CASSRFSVYGYTF. The chain recombines TRBV5-8 with TRBJ1-2, with D unresolved. The CDR3 sequence is 13 residues long. Germline loops: CDR1 SGHTS, CDR2 YDEGEE. Trimming removed 4 bases at V and 4 bases at J, with 11 bases between.

This chain links TRBV25-1 with TRBJ1-2; weak D call: TRBD1 (6 bases). Trimming took off 9 bases at V and 4 bases at J, with 24 bases between the two ends. This CDR3 comprises 16 residues. Germline V CDR1 and CDR2: MGHDK, SYGVNS. The CDR3 nucleotides are TGTGCCAGTTGGGGGGGGGCTGGCCCTCTAGGCTATGGCTACACCTTC. This sequence encodes CASWGGAGPLGYGYTF.

This clone was counted only a few times. The chain employs TRBV5-4 and TRBJ2-7, with D possibly matching TRBD2 (7 bases). The CDR3 has 14 residues. Germline CDR1 SGHNT, CDR2 YYREEE (reference sequence). V was pared by 0 bases and J by 5 bases, with 12 bases between. Written as DNA, the CDR3 is TGTGCCAGCAGCTTGGTCGGGGGGCAAGACGAGCAGTACTTC. Protein product: CASSLVGGQDEQYF.

V gene TRBV29-1 combines with J gene TRBJ2-7; D possibly corresponds to TRBD1 (6 bases). CDR1 SQVTM and CDR2 ANQGSEA come from the germline V gene. Trimming pared 1 base from V and 7 bases from J, leaving 17 bases between. The CDR3 loop spans 14 amino acids. CDR3: CSVEGQGGIGEQYF. The CDR3 nucleotides are TGCAGCGTTGAAGGGCAAGGGGGTATAGGAGAGCAGTACTTC.

This clone has only one observation. This chain uses TRBV2 with TRBJ2-7; tentatively, D is TRBD1 (6 bases). This CDR3 spans 14 amino acids. The ends were cut back, 4 bases at V and 5 bases at J, with 15 bases in the middle. Germline assignment: CDR1 SNHLY and CDR2 FYNNEI. This chain's CDR3 is CASSGDTEGDEQYF. In nucleotides, the CDR3 is TGTGCCAGCAGTGGGGACACCGAGGGAGACGAGCAGTACTTC. The full variable domain, completed using reference TRBV2 and TRBJ2-7, is EPEVTQTPSHQVTQMGQEVILRCVPISNHLYFYWYRQILGQKVEFLVSFYNNEISEKSEIFDDQFSVERPDGSNFTLKIRSTKLEDSAMYFCASSGDTEGDEQYFGPGTRLTVT.

The chain joins TRBV7-8 to TRBJ1-6; D unclear. V was shortened by 1 base and J by 9 bases, with 13 bases between the two germline ends. Germline CDR1 is SGHVS and CDR2 is FQNEAQ. The CDR3 covers 15 residues. For the CDR3, the DNA is TGTGCCAGCAGCTTAGATGCAGGAGCAGGTTCACCCCTCCACTTT. Amino acid sequence: CASSLDAGAGSPLHF.

The CDR3 loop is CASSPGLETQYF. The CDR3, as DNA: TGCGCCAGCAGCCCTGGCCTAGAGACCCAGTACTTC. The rearrangement uses TRBV5-1 and TRBJ2-5; D call uncertain. The germline V and J ends were trimmed by 4 bases and 4 bases, with 8 bases remaining between them. Germline-derived CDR1 and CDR2 are SGHRS and YFSETQ. The length of the CDR3 is 12 residues.

This chain connects TRBV19 to TRBJ2-5; tentatively, D is TRBD1 (5 bases). Trimming stripped 5 bases from V and 2 bases from J, with 9 bases between. Germline CDR1 LNHDA, CDR2 SQIVND (reference sequence). The CDR3 has 13 residues. Here the CDR3 DNA reads TGTGCCAGTAGTCTTGACAGACAAGAGACCCAGTACTTC. This translates into CASSLDRQETQYF.

This chain uses TRBV15 with TRBJ1-4; 9 nucleotides line up with TRBD1. CDR1 and CDR2 (germline): LNHNV, YYDKDF (reference sequence). The CDR3 contains 15 residues. Trimming at V came to 5 bases and at J to 5 bases, leaving 6 bases not matched to a gene. CDR3 protein: CATSPRDRVNEKLFF. In DNA, the CDR3 is TGTGCCACCAGCCCCCGGGACAGGGTAAATGAAAAACTGTTTTTT.

The chain couples TRBV4-2 to TRBJ1-2; no definite D call. CDR3 length equals 17 residues. CDR1 LGHNA and CDR2 YNFKEQ come from the germline V gene. Deletions cut 0 bases from V and 0 bases from J, with 14 bases between. CDR3 in amino acids: CASSQDAKLLPNYGYTF. In DNA, the CDR3 is TGTGCCAGCAGCCAAGATGCGAAGTTATTACCTAACTATGGCTACACCTTC.

This clone occurred once. V usage is TRBV15 and J usage is TRBJ2-5, with D possibly TRBD1 on 5 matching bases. The tail of the sequence fits TRBJ2-7 better, so the J call may be wrong. The CDR3 consists of 13 residues. Germline V gene data show CDR1 as LNHNV and CDR2 as YYDKDF (reference sequence). The CDR3 loop reads CATSRERGHEQYF. For the CDR3, the DNA is TGTGCCACCAGCAGAGAAAGGGGCCACGAGCAGTACTTC.

The chain recombines TRBV7-8 with TRBJ2-3; 10 bases agree with TRBD2. Per germline, CDR1 SGHVS and CDR2 FQNEAQ. The CDR3 runs to 16 residues. V was clipped by 4 bases and J by 4 bases; unmatched bases: 8. The CDR3 nucleotides are TGTGCCAGCAGCTCAAAAGCGGGGGGGAGGGCAGATACGCAGTATTTT. It specifies CASSSKAGGRADTQYF.

The chain links TRBV19 to TRBJ1-5; 7 nucleotides line up with TRBD1. Germline-derived CDR1 and CDR2 are LNHDA and SQIVND (reference sequence). Unmatched junction bases numbered 10, after V lost 5 bases and J lost 0 bases. The CDR3 contains 17 residues. The CDR3 nucleotides are TGTGCCAGTAGTTGGGACCGGGACAGCTATAGCAATCAGCCCCAGCATTTT. It translates to CASSWDRDSYSNQPQHF.

This clone was seen just once. The chain couples TRBV10-3 to TRBJ1-5; D not resolved. Germline CDR1 ENHRY, CDR2 SYGVKD. The CDR3 extends over 15 amino acids. V lost 0 bases and J lost 3, with 9 bases in between. The CDR3 nucleotides are TGTGCCATCAGTGAGTCGGGAGGGCCCAATCAGCCCCAGCATTTT. Residues: CAISESGGPNQPQHF.

The chain links TRBV4-3 to TRBJ1-2; no reliable D call. Trimming took off 0 bases at V and 3 bases at J, with 11 bases between the two ends. CDR1 and CDR2 (germline): LGHNA, YSLEER. The CDR3 runs to 15 residues. CDR3 bases: TGCGCCAGCAGCCAAGATCGGGCAGCCGACTATGGCTACACCTTC. This sequence encodes CASSQDRAADYGYTF.

V is TRBV6-1 and J is TRBJ2-7; D is ambiguous. CDR1 MNHNS and CDR2 SASEGT come from the germline V gene. The CDR3 runs 13 residues. V was cut by 0 bases and J by 11 bases, with 14 bases left in between. DNA of the CDR3: TGTGCCAGCAGTGAAGCTGAGGTATACGTTAAGTACTTC. It yields the protein CASSEAEVYVKYF.